This is a list of T cell receptor beta chains from one sample in a study of CD8 T cells in ankylosing spondylitis. TCRdb called the 5' RACE reads again in MiXCR, with one record for every CDR3 protein. The table records about 160,000 distinct CDR3 sequences, around 17% of them present only once. The sample comprised blood, either unsorted or a sorted T cell fraction (not recorded which). The receptors originated from a male donor with ankylosing spondylitis or in good health (not recorded which). CDR3s include the opening cysteine and the closing phenylalanine or tryptophan. A D gene is named only where the DNA matches it firmly. A clone size is listed for some rows: how often the clone was seen (once, few, many), or a class if it is expanded.

V gene	J gene	clone size	D gene	CDR3 DNA	CDR3 protein
TRBV10-1	TRBJ1-1	few	NA	TGCGCCAGCAGTGATTTAATGAACACTGAAGCTTTCTTT	CASSDLMNTEAFF
TRBV7-9	TRBJ2-1	NA	NA	TGTGCCAGCAGCTTAGTATTAGAATACAATGAGCAGTTCTTC	CASSLVLEYNEQFF
TRBV5-1	TRBJ2-1	many	NA	TGCGCCAGCAGCTTCCGGGACGGAGGTTACAATGAGCAGTTCTTC	CASSFRDGGYNEQFF
TRBV7-6	TRBJ2-3	NA	NA	TGTGCCAGCAGCTATCAAGGTGCGCAGTATTTT	CASSYQGAQYF
TRBV28	TRBJ1-5	few	NA	TGTGCCAGCAGTTTAGGGGCGGGGAGGGGTAATCAGCCCCAGCATTTT	CASSLGAGRGNQPQHF
TRBV29-1	TRBJ2-1	many	NA	TGCAGCGTGCTGCGTAGGACACGACATGAGCAGTTCTTC	CSVLRRTRHEQFF
TRBV6-2/TRBV6-3	TRBJ1-5	NA	TRBD1	TGTGCCAGCATCCCAGGGACAGGGAAACATCAGCCCCAGCATTTT	CASIPGTGKHQPQHF
TRBV5-1	TRBJ2-5	NA	TRBD1	TGCGCCAGCAGCGCTCGGGACAGGGGATTCCAAGAGACCCAGTACTTC	CASSARDRGFQETQYF
TRBV5-1	TRBJ2-1	NA	TRBD2	TGCGCCAGCAGCTCGGGACTAGCGGGACAGAATGAGCAGTTCTTC	CASSSGLAGQNEQFF
TRBV20-1	TRBJ2-5	many	NA	TGCAGTGCTAGGGGCCCCGGCGGAGAGACCCAGTACTTC	CSARGPGGETQYF
TRBV4-1	TRBJ2-2	NA	NA	TGCGCCAGCAGGGCGGGACCTCTGAACACCGGGGAGCTGTTTTTT	CASRAGPLNTGELFF
TRBV3-1	TRBJ2-5	NA	NA	TGTGCCAGCAGATCCCCCGGACAGACACAAGAGACCCAGTACTTC	CASRSPGQTQETQYF
TRBV19	TRBJ1-1	many	TRBD1	TGTGCCAGTAGTGTCCAGGGGGCTCTAACTGAAGCTTTCTTT	CASSVQGALTEAFF